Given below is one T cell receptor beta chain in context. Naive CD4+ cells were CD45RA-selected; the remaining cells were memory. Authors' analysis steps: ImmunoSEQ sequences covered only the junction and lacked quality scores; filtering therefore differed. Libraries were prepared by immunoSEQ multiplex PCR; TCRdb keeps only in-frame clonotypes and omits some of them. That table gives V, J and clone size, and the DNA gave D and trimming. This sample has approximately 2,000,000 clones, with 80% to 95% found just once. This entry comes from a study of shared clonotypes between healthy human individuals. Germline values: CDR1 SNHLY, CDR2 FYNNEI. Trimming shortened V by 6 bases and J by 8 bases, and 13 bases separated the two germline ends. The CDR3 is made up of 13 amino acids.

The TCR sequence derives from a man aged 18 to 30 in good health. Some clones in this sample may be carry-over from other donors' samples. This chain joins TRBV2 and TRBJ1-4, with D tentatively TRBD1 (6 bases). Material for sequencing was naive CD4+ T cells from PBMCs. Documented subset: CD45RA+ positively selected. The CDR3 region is CASSDRRGEKLFF. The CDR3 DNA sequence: TGTGCCAGCAGCGATCGGAGGGGGGAAAAACTGTTTTTT.